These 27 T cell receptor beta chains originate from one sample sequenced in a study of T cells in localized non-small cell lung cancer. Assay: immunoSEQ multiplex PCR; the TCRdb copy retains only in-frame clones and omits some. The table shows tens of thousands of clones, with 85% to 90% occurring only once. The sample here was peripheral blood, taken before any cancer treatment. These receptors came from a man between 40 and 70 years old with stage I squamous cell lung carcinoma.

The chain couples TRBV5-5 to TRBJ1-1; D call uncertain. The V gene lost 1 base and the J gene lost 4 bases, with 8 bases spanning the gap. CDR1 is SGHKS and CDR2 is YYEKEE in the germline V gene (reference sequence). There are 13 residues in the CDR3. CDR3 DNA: TGTGCCAGCAGCTTGAACGGTCCCACTGAAGCTTTCTTT. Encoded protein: CASSLNGPTEAFF.

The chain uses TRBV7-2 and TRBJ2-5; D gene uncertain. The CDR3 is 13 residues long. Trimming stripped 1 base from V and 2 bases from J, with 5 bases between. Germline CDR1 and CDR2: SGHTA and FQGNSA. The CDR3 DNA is TGTGCCAGCAGCTTAGAACCACAAGAGACCCAGTACTTC. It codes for CASSLEPQETQYF.

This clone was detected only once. DNA of the CDR3: TGTGCCAGCAGCGTGAGGGGGGCCCTCGCGCCATACACCGGGGAGCTGTTTTTT. Its protein is CASSVRGALAPYTGELFF. The chain uses TRBV11-1 and TRBJ2-2; either TRBD1 or TRBD2 may supply D (6 bases each). V shed 5 bases and J shed 3 bases, with 22 bases lying between them. Per germline, CDR1 SGHAT and CDR2 FQDESV (reference sequence). CDR3 length: 18 amino acids.

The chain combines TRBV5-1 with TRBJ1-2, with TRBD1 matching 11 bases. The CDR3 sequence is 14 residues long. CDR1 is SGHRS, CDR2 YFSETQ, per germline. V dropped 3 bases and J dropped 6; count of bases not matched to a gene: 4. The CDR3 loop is CASSSGTGGNGYTF. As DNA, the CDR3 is TGCGCCAGCAGCTCCGGGACAGGGGGGAATGGCTACACCTTC.

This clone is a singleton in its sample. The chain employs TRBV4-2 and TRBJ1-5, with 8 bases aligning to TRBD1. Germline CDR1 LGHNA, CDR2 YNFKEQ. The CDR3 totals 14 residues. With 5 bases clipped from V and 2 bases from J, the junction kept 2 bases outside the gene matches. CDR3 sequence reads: CASSWTGRNQPQHF. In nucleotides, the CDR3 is TGTGCCAGCAGCTGGACAGGGCGCAATCAGCCCCAGCATTTT.

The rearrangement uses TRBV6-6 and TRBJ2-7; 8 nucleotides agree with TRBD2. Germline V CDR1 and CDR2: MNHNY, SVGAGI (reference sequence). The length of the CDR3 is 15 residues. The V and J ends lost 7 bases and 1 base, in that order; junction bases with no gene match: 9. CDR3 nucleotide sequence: TGTGCCAGCACCGACGCCGGGACTAGTTCCTACGAGCAGTACTTC. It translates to CASTDAGTSSYEQYF.

The CDR3 DNA follows: TGTGCCAGCAGCCTAACCCCCTCCCGGTGGCAGGCGAACACCGGGGAGCTGTTTTTT. Protein sequence: CASSLTPSRWQANTGELFF. The chain combines TRBV7-9 with TRBJ2-2; D unclear. This CDR3 comprises 19 residues. Germline CDR1 reads SEHNR; CDR2 reads FQNEAQ (reference sequence). Trimming pared 5 bases from V and 0 bases from J, leaving 22 bases between.

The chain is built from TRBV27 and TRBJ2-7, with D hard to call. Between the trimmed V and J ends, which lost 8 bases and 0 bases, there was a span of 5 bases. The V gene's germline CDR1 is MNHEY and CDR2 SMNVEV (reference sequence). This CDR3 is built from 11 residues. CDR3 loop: CASSSSYEQYF. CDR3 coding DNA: TGTGCCAGCTCAAGCTCCTACGAGCAGTACTTC.

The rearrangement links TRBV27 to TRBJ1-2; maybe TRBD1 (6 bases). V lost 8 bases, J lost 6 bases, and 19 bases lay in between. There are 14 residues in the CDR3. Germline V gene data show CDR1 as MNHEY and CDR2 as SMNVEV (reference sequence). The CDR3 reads CASSGAGGFNGYTF. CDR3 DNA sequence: TGTGCCAGCTCTGGGGCGGGGGGCTTTAATGGCTACACCTTC.

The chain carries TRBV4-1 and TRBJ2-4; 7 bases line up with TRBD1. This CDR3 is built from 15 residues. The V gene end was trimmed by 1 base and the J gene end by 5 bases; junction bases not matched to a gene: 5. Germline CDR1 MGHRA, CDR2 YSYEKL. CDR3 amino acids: CASSQVDRAQNIQYF. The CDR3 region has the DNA TGCGCCAGCAGCCAAGTAGACAGGGCGCAAAACATTCAGTACTTC.

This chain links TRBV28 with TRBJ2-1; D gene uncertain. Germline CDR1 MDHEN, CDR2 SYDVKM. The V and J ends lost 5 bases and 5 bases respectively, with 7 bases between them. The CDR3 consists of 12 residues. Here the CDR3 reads CASSTIDNEQFF. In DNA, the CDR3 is TGTGCCAGCAGTACAATCGACAATGAGCAGTTCTTC.

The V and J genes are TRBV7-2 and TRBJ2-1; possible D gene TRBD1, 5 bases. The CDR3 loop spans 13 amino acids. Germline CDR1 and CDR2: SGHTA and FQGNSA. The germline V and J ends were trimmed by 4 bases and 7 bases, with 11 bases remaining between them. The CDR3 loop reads CASSSDTGNEQFF. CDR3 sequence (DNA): TGTGCCAGCAGCTCGGACACTGGAAATGAGCAGTTCTTC. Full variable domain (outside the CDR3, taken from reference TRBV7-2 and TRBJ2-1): GAGVSQSPSNKVTEKGKDVELRCDPISGHTALYWYRQSLGQGLEFLIYFQGNSAPDKSGLPSDRFSAERTGGSVSTLTIQRTQQEDSAVYLCASSSDTGNEQFFGPGTRLTVL.

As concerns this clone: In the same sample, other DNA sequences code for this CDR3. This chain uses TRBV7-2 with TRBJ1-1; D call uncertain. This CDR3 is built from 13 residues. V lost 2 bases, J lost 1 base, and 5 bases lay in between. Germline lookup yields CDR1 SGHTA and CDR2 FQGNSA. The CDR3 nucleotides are TGTGCCAGCAGCTTAACAGAGAACACTGAAGCTTTCTTT. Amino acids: CASSLTENTEAFF.

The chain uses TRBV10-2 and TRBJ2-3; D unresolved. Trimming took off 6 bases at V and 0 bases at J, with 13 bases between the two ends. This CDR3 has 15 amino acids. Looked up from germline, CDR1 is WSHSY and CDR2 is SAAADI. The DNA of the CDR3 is TGCGCCAGCAGGTGGACGAGTACTAGCACAGATACGCAGTATTTT. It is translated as CASRWTSTSTDTQYF.

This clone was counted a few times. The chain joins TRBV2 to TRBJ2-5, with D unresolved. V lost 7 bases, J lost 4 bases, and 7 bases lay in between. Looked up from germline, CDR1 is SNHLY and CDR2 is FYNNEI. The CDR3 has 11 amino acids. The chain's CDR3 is CASMSGETQYF. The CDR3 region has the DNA TGTGCCAGCATGTCGGGAGAGACCCAGTACTTC.

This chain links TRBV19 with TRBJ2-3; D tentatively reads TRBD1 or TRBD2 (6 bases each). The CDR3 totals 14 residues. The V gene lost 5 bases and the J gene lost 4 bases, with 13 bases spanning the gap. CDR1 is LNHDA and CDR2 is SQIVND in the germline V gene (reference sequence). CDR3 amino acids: CASSGGRFADTQYF. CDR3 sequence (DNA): TGTGCCAGTAGTGGGGGGCGGTTTGCAGATACGCAGTATTTT. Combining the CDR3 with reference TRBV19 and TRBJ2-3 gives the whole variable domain DGGITQSPKYLFRKEGQNVTLSCEQNLNHDAMYWYRQDPGQGLRLIYYSQIVNDFQKGDIAEGYSVSREKKESFPLTVTSAQKNPTAFYLCASSGGRFADTQYFGPGTRLTVL.

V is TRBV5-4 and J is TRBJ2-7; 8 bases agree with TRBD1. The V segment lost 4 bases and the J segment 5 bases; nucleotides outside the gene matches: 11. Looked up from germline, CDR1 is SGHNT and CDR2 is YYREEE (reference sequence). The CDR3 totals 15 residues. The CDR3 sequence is CASSPHGQGIDEQYF. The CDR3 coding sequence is TGTGCCAGCAGCCCGCACGGACAGGGAATAGACGAGCAGTACTTC. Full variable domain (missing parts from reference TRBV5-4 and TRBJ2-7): ETGVTQSPTHLIKTRGQQVTLRCSSQSGHNTVSWYQQALGQGPQFIFQYYREEENGRGNFPPRFSGLQFPNYSSELNVNALELDDSALYLCASSPHGQGIDEQYFGPGTRLTVT.

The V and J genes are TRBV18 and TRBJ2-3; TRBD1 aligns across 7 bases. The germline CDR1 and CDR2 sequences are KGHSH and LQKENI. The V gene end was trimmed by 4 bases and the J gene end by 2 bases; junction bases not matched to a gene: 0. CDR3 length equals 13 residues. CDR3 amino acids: CASSQGATDTQYF. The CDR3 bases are TGTGCCAGCTCACAGGGGGCCACAGATACGCAGTATTTT.

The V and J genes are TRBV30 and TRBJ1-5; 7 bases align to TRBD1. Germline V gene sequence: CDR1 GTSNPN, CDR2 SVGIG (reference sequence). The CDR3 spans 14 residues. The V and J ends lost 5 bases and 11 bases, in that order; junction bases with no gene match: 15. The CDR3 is CAWGRGCCGTAQHF. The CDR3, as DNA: TGTGCCTGGGGCAGGGGATGTTGTGGGACAGCCCAGCATTTT.

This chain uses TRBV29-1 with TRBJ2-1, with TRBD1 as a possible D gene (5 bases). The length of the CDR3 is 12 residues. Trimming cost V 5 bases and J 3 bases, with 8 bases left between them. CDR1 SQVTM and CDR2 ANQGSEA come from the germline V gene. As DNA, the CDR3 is TGCAGCGTTCCTACAGGCTACAATGAGCAGTTCTTC. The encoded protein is CSVPTGYNEQFF.

The CDR3 is CASSLVGSTSYNEQFF. The CDR3 nucleotides read TGTGCCAGCAGCTTAGTTGGCAGCACCTCCTACAATGAGCAGTTCTTC. The chain is built from TRBV7-9 and TRBJ2-1; D gene uncertain. V lost 1 base and J 0 bases, leaving 10 bases between the germline ends. This CDR3 region has 16 residues. Germline V gene data show CDR1 as SEHNR and CDR2 as FQNEAQ (reference sequence).

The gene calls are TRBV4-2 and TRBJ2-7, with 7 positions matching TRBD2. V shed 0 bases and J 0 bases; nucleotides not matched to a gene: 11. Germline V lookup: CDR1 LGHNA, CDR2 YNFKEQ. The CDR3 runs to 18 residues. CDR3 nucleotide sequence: TGTGCCAGCAGCCAAGATTCAGGCGGGCTAGCGGCCTCCTACGAGCAGTACTTC. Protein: CASSQDSGGLAASYEQYF.

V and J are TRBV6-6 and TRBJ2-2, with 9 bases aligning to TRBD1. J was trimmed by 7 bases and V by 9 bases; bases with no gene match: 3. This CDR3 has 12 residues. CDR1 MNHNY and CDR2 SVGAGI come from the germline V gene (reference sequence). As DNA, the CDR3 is TGTGCCAGTACAGGGGGCGGCGGGGAGCTGTTTTTT. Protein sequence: CASTGGGGELFF.

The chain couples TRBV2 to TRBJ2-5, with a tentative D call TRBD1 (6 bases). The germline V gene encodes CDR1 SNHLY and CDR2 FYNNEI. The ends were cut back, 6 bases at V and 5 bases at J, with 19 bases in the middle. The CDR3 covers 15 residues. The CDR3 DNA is TGTGCCAGCAGCGGACACCAGGGGTCGGGGGAGACCCAGTACTTC. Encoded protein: CASSGHQGSGETQYF.

Here the CDR3 DNA reads TGTGCCAGCAGCTTGCTGCCGGATGAGCAGTACTTC. Translating it yields CASSLLPDEQYF. The chain links TRBV5-4 to TRBJ2-7; D remains ambiguous. From germline, CDR1 is SGHNT and CDR2 YYREEE (reference sequence). There are 12 residues in the CDR3. V lost 1 base and J 7 bases, leaving 9 bases between the germline ends.

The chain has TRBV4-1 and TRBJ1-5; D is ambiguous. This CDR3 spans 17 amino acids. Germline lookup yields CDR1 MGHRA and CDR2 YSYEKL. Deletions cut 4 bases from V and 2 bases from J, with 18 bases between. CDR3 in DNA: TGCGCCAGCAGCCTTTCCCGCAGCCAGGTAGGCAATCAGCCCCAGCATTTT. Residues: CASSLSRSQVGNQPQHF.

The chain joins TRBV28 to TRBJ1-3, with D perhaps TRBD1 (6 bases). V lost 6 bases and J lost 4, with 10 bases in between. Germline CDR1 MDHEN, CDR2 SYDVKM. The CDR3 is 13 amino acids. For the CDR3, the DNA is TGTGCCAGCAGGCTCACAGGGGGAAACACCATATATTTT. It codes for CASRLTGGNTIYF.